One sample yielded the 20 T cell receptor beta chains listed below, sequenced in a study of T-cell reconstitution after alpha-beta-depleted transplantation in children (dated by TCRdb to 2016 to 2017). The treatment or condition label for this specimen denotes: allogeneic hematopoietic cell transplantation with graft depleted of TCRalphabeta T cells and CD19 B cells. The library was generated by PCR. Sequenced on an Illumina HiSeq 2500. To normalize quantification of the TCRbeta repertoire, the TCR libraries were built with molecular barcoding that relied on unique molecular identifiers. TCRdb redid the processing of the public reads, applying fastp at Q25 and MiXCR, and retained in-frame beta chains. Entries that share a CDR3 protein sequence are merged under the most common genes and DNA. The sample table lists about 110,000 distinct CDR3 sequences, about 21% of them with a count of one. The ten largest clones take up 8% to 11% of the sample.

The source material was PBMCs, mostly from graft donor cells, sampled 180 days after TCRalphabeta/CD19-depleted stem cell transplant. Receptors originate from a male patient under 10 years old who had a stem cell transplant for chronic granulomatous disease, so the T cells may come from the graft donor.

The chain joins TRBV9 to TRBJ2-7, with D perhaps matching TRBD1 or TRBD2 (5 bases each). The CDR3 has 14 amino acids. CDR1 and CDR2 (germline): SGDLS, YYNGEE. Trimming left V 0 bases short and J 3 bases short, with 10 bases between. The DNA of the CDR3 is TGTGCCAGCAGCGTAGGTGGGGGTTTCTACGAGCAGTACTTC. Translating gives CASSVGGGFYEQYF.

The chain recombines TRBV27 with TRBJ2-3, with 8 bases that match TRBD2. This CDR3 has 14 residues. Germline assignment: CDR1 MNHEY and CDR2 SMNVEV (reference sequence). V was pared by 5 bases and J by 5 bases, with 6 bases of the junction left unmatched. The CDR3: CASSPGRGGDTQYF. The CDR3, as DNA: TGTGCCAGCAGTCCCGGTCGGGGGGGAGATACGCAGTATTTT.

This clonotype was seen many times. V and J are TRBV20-1 and TRBJ1-1, with D hard to call. The CDR3 contains 15 residues. V shed 3 bases and J shed 0 bases, with 14 bases lying between them. The germline V gene has CDR1 DFQATT and CDR2 SNEGSKA (reference sequence). This CDR3 is CSASRPGRMNTEAFF. As DNA, the CDR3 is TGCAGTGCTAGTCGGCCCGGACGGATGAACACTGAAGCTTTCTTT.

The rearrangement joins TRBV11-2 to TRBJ2-1, with TRBD1 matching over 7 bases. With V trimmed by 0 bases and J by 0 bases, 11 bases remained unmatched. CDR3 length equals 19 residues. In germline, CDR1 is SGHAT, CDR2 FQNNGV. In DNA form, the CDR3 reads TGTGCCAGCAGCTTAGACGGCAGGGGGTTCTTCCTCTCCTACAATGAGCAGTTCTTC. As protein: CASSLDGRGFFLSYNEQFF. Full variable domain (remainder filled in from reference TRBV11-2 and TRBJ2-1): EAGVAQSPRYKIIEKRQSVAFWCNPISGHATLYWYQQILGQGPKLLIQFQNNGVVDDSQLPKDRFSAERLKGVDSTLKIQPAKLEDSAVYLCASSLDGRGFFLSYNEQFFGPGTRLTVL.

As for this clonotype: A read error may explain this, as a much larger clone is one base away. The CDR3 sequence: CSVQDSSYEQYF. Here the CDR3 DNA reads TGCAGCGTTCAGGACAGTTCCTACGAGCAGTACTTC. The V call is TRBV29-1, the J call TRBJ2-7, with a possible D match to TRBD1 (6 bases). The CDR3 loop spans 12 amino acids. Germline lookup yields CDR1 SQVTM and CDR2 ANQGSEA. V was pared by 5 bases and J by 1 base, with 9 bases between.

This clonotype was detected only a few times. The chain carries TRBV12-3 or TRBV12-4 and TRBJ2-3; D may be TRBD2 (7 bases). The CDR3 extends over 15 amino acids. V lost 3 bases and J lost 4, with 14 bases in between. The CDR3, as DNA: TGTGCCAGCAGTTTTGAGGCGGGGGCATCAGATACGCAGTATTTT. Protein product: CASSFEAGASDTQYF.

This sequence joins TRBV12-3 or TRBV12-4 and TRBJ1-2; D unresolved. The CDR3 extends over 16 amino acids. Trimming removed 0 bases from V and 13 bases from J, with 24 bases in between. CDR3 residues: CASSLAAAGVLLQATF. In nucleotides, the CDR3 is TGTGCCAGCAGTTTAGCGGCGGCAGGTGTCCTCCTCCAAGCCACCTTC.

Many counts were recorded for this clonotype. This rearrangement joins TRBV20-1 to TRBJ2-3, with D unresolved. V dropped 5 bases and J dropped 1 base, with 10 bases sitting between them. Germline CDR1 is DFQATT and CDR2 is SNEGSKA (reference sequence). The CDR3 length is 13 residues. CDR3 sequence: CSAPTTRTDTQYF. CDR3 nucleotides: TGCAGTGCTCCCACTACCCGCACAGATACGCAGTATTTT.

This clonotype was seen only a few times. The chain uses TRBV2 and TRBJ1-2, with no clear D. Germline V gene sequence: CDR1 SNHLY, CDR2 FYNNEI. V was cut by 10 bases and J by 6 bases, with 6 bases left in between. This CDR3 contains 9 residues. DNA for the CDR3: TGTGCCACCATTGATGGCTACACCTTC. Its translation is CATIDGYTF.

The genes are TRBV29-1 and TRBJ2-3; D remains ambiguous. Germline V gene lookup returns CDR1 SQVTM and CDR2 ANQGSEA. Between the trimmed V and J ends, which lost 4 bases and 8 bases, there was a span of 7 bases. The CDR3 has 10 residues. CDR3 sequence reads: CSVVTTTQYF. The CDR3 region has the DNA TGCAGCGTTGTCACGACTACGCAGTATTTT.

This clonotype has at least ten counts. The gene calls are TRBV28 and TRBJ1-5; 8 bases map to TRBD1. The germline CDR1 and CDR2 sequences are MDHEN and SYDVKM. The ends lost 2 bases at V and 2 bases at J; junction bases unmatched: 5. The CDR3 has 16 amino acids. CDR3 residues: CASSLRTGSGNQPQHF. CDR3 sequence (DNA): TGTGCCAGCAGTTTAAGGACAGGGTCAGGCAATCAGCCCCAGCATTTT. Together with reference TRBV28 and TRBJ1-5, the CDR3 gives the full variable domain: DVKVTQSSRYLVKRTGEKVFLECVQDMDHENMFWYRQDPGLGLRLIYFSYDVKMKEKGDIPEGYSVSREKKERFSLILESASTNQTSMYLCASSLRTGSGNQPQHFGDGTRLSIL.

V gene TRBV5-1 combines with J gene TRBJ2-5, with 8 nucleotides matching TRBD2. The CDR3 runs 16 residues. Losses at the gene ends were 0 bases for V and 3 bases for J; bases not matched to a gene: 7. Germline values: CDR1 SGHRS, CDR2 YFSETQ. CDR3 amino acids: CASSLVGRAGEETQYF. CDR3 in DNA: TGCGCCAGCAGCTTGGTGGGGAGAGCGGGAGAAGAGACCCAGTACTTC.

This clonotype was recorded at least ten times. The CDR3 loop reads CASSLWDRGHTEAFF. The CDR3 DNA is TGTGCCAGCAGTTTATGGGACAGGGGGCATACTGAAGCTTTCTTT. The gene calls are TRBV12-3 or TRBV12-4 and TRBJ1-1; 12 positions match TRBD1. The CDR3 extends over 15 amino acids. The junction had 3 bases not matched to a gene; V was cut back by 2 bases and J by 5 bases.

Many counts were recorded for this clonotype. The chain has TRBV20-1 and TRBJ2-5, with D hard to call. The CDR3 runs 13 residues. V was trimmed by 3 bases and J by 0 bases, leaving 8 bases between them. Germline CDR1 reads DFQATT; CDR2 reads SNEGSKA (reference sequence). The CDR3: CSASLGYQETQYF. The CDR3 DNA follows: TGCAGTGCTAGCCTTGGGTACCAAGAGACCCAGTACTTC.

In this sample, this clonotype turned up a few times. The J gene is TRBJ2-7, the V gene TRBV9; no clear D gene. V was clipped by 4 bases and J by 2 bases, with 13 bases between them. There are 14 residues in the CDR3. Germline V CDR1 and CDR2: SGDLS, YYNGEE. The CDR3 sequence is CASSSRAETYEQYF. CDR3 nucleotide sequence: TGTGCCAGCAGCTCACGGGCCGAGACCTACGAGCAGTACTTC.

This chain uses TRBV20-1 with TRBJ2-7, with D unresolved. This CDR3 comprises 12 residues. Looked up from germline, CDR1 is DFQATT and CDR2 is SNEGSKA (reference sequence). V was trimmed by 6 bases and J by 0 bases, leaving 9 bases between them. CDR3 amino acids: CSADQTSYEQYF. CDR3 in DNA: TGCAGTGCGGACCAAACCTCCTACGAGCAGTACTTC.

This clonotype was counted a few times. The J gene is TRBJ1-5, the V gene TRBV12-3 or TRBV12-4; tentative D call: TRBD1 (6 bases). The CDR3 is 15 residues long. Trimming took 3 bases from V and 6 from J, leaving 15 bases between them. The CDR3 is CASSFGRGVGQPQHF. The CDR3 region has the DNA TGTGCCAGCAGTTTTGGCAGGGGAGTCGGTCAGCCCCAGCATTTT.

For the CDR3, the DNA is TGCAGTGCTCGCCGAGGACTAGCGGGAGGGAGTAATGAGCAGTTCTTC. Protein sequence: CSARRGLAGGSNEQFF. The chain links TRBV20-1 to TRBJ2-1, with 15 bases that match TRBD2. Germline CDR1 is DFQATT and CDR2 is SNEGSKA (reference sequence). There are 16 residues in the CDR3. The junction had 9 bases not matched to a gene; V was cut back by 5 bases and J by 7 bases.

This clonotype has a count of ten or more. The gene calls are TRBV20-1 and TRBJ1-2, with D possibly being TRBD1 (5 bases). Trimming removed 6 bases at V and 1 base at J, with 12 bases between. The CDR3 is 13 residues long. Germline values: CDR1 DFQATT, CDR2 SNEGSKA (reference sequence). Here the CDR3 DNA reads TGCAGTGCCCTCAAGGACATTAACTATGGCTACACCTTC. It yields the protein CSALKDINYGYTF.

This clonotype was seen only a few times. This chain links TRBV7-9 with TRBJ2-1; the D is unclear. The germline V gene has CDR1 SEHNR and CDR2 FQNEAQ (reference sequence). This CDR3 has 12 residues. V was pared by 3 bases and J by 7 bases, with 7 bases between. The CDR3 here is CASSFHTNEQFF. CDR3 in DNA: TGTGCCAGCAGCTTCCACACGAATGAGCAGTTCTTC.